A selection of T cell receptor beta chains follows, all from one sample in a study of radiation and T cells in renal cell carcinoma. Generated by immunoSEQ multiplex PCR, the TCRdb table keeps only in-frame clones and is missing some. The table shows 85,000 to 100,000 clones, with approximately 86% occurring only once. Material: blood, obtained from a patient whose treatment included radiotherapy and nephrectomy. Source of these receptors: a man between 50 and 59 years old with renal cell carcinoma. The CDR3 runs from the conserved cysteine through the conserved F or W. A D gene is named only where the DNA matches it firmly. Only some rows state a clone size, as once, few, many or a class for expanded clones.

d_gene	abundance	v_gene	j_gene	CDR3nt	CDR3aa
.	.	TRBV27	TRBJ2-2	TGTGCCAGCAGTTTATCAGGGTACCAAAGGGAGCTGTTTTTT	CASSLSGYQRELFF
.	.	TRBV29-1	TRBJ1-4	TGCAGCGTTGCCGTCTGGGGAAAACTGTTTTTT	CSVAVWGKLFF
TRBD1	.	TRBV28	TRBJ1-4	TGTGCCAGCAGACGACAGGGGGCGGCGGGGAATGAAAAACTGTTTTTT	CASRRQGAAGNEKLFF
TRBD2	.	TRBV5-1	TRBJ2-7	TGCGCCAGCCGGGGACTAGCGGCTTACGAGCAGTACTTC	CASRGLAAYEQYF
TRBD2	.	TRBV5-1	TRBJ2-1	TGCGCCAGCAGCTCCCGAGTTGTAGCGGGAAGCGAGCAGTTCTTC	CASSSRVVAGSEQFF
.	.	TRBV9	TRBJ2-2	TGTGCCAGCAGCGTATCTCACAGGGCTCACACCGGGGAGCTGTTTTTT	CASSVSHRAHTGELFF
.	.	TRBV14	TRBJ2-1	TGTGCCAGCAGCCAACTGACCCGAATTAATCACAATGAGCAGTTCTTC	CASSQLTRINHNEQFF
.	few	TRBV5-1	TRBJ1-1	TGCGCCAGCAGCTTGGCCGTCCCACAGACTGAAGCTTTCTTT	CASSLAVPQTEAFF
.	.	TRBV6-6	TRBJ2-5	TGTGCCAGCAGTTACAAGGACCTCCAAGAGACCCAGTACTTC	CASSYKDLQETQYF
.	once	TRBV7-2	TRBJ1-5	TGTGCCACCCGTGCCCCAGGGACCTCCAATCAGCCCCAGCATTTT	CATRAPGTSNQPQHF
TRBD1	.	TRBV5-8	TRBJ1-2	TGTGCCAGCAGCAAGGGACAGGGGGAGGGCTATGGCTACACCTTC	CASSKGQGEGYGYTF
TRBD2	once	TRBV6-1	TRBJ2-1	TGTGCCAGCAGTTCCGGGACTAGCGGAACAAATGAGCAGTTCTTC	CASSSGTSGTNEQFF
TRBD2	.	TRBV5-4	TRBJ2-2	TGTGCCAGCAGCCCCGGGACTAGCAGGGCCGGGGAGCTGTTTTTT	CASSPGTSRAGELFF
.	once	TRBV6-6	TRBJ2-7	TGTGCCAGCCTGGATAGGGTAGGTTACGAGCAGTACTTC	CASLDRVGYEQYF
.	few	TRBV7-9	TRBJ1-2	TGTGCCAGCAGCTTAGACGGGGGTCCGGATGGCTACACCTTC	CASSLDGGPDGYTF
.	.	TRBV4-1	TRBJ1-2	TGCGCCAGCAGCCAACTCGGCGGCTACACCTTC	CASSQLGGYTF
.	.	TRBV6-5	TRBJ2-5	TGTGCCAGCAGAGGCCAGGTCTCGCCCGGAGAGACCCAGTACTTC	CASRGQVSPGETQYF
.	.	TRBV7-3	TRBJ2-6	TGTGCCAGCACCCGTGAACGCTCTGGGGCCAACGTCCTGACTTTC	CASTRERSGANVLTF
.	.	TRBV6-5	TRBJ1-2	TGTGCCAGCAGTTACTCGATCCCGGGGGGCTATGGCTACACCTTC	CASSYSIPGGYGYTF
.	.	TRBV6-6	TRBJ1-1	TGTGCCAGCAGTTACTCTACTCCGGGACTTAGGGACGGAGCTTTCTTT	CASSYSTPGLRDGAFF
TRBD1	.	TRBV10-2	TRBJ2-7	TGCGCCAGCAGGACCCAGGCAGGGGGAGCCTACGAGCAGTACTTC	CASRTQAGGAYEQYF
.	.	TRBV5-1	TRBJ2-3	TGCGCCAGCAGCTTGGGAGCGGACAGCACAGATACGCAGTATTTT	CASSLGADSTDTQYF